These T cell receptor beta chains were read from a single sample in a study of Graves' ophthalmopathy and Graves' hyperthyroidism. MiXCR, run by TCRdb on the multiplex PCR reads, gives a single entry per CDR3 protein. This sample carries roughly 500,000 distinct CDR3 sequences, approximately 15% of them seen once, and the ten largest clones take approximately 9.8%. What was sequenced was blood. The receptor source for this set is a woman aged 25 to 45 with Graves' ophthalmopathy. CDR3s include the opening cysteine and the closing phenylalanine or tryptophan. The order of the fields is D gene, V gene, clone size, J gene, CDR3 DNA, CDR3 protein. A D gene is named only where the DNA matches it firmly. Clone size appears in some rows only: once, few, many, or a class for an expanded clone.

NA	TRBV20-1	many	TRBJ1-1	TGCAGTGCTAGATCCGGGGACACTGAAGCTTTCTTT	CSARSGDTEAFF
NA	TRBV28	many	TRBJ1-1	TGTGCCAGCAGATTCCGGGGACCGAACACTGAAGCTTTCTTT	CASRFRGPNTEAFF
NA	TRBV6-2/TRBV6-3	NA	TRBJ2-2	TGTGCCAGCAGGATTGAAACCGGGGAGCTGTTTTTT	CASRIETGELFF
NA	TRBV20-1	many	TRBJ1-2	TGCAGTGCTAGGGAGTATGGCTACACCTTC	CSAREYGYTF
NA	TRBV4-1	NA	TRBJ2-7	TGCGCCAGCAGTCAGATCCAAGACTACGAGCAGTACTTC	CASSQIQDYEQYF
NA	TRBV6-1	NA	TRBJ1-2	TGTGCCAGCAGCCGGGCAAGGGGTGGCTACACCTTC	CASSRARGGYTF
NA	TRBV7-2	many	TRBJ1-1	TGTGCCAGCAGCCTAAGTTGGGCCACTGAAGCTTTCTTT	CASSLSWATEAFF
NA	TRBV30	few	TRBJ1-2	TGTGCCTGGAGTGTACGTTGGGGCTACACCTTC	CAWSVRWGYTF
NA	TRBV12-3/TRBV12-4	many	TRBJ1-5	TGTGCCAGCAGTCCCACTGGTGGGATGCAGCCCCAGCATTTT	CASSPTGGMQPQHF
NA	TRBV4-1	NA	TRBJ1-2	TGCGCCAGCAACCAAGTACTTACGGCGTACTATGGCTACACCTTC	CASNQVLTAYYGYTF
NA	TRBV3-1	many	TRBJ1-2	TGTGCCAGCAGCCACCCGGACATTTATGGCTACACCTTC	CASSHPDIYGYTF
NA	TRBV27	many	TRBJ1-1	TGTGCCAGCAGTTTAAGCTCGGCCGCTGAAGCTTTCTTT	CASSLSSAAEAFF
NA	TRBV12-3/TRBV12-4	many	TRBJ1-5	TGTGCCAGCAGAGCCGCTGGCCATAGCAATCAGCCCCAGCATTTT	CASRAAGHSNQPQHF
TRBD2	TRBV6-5	NA	TRBJ2-5	TGTGCCAGCAGTTACGGGCGGGAGGTGACCCAAGAGACCCAGTACTTC	CASSYGREVTQETQYF
NA	TRBV5-1	many	TRBJ1-2	TGCGCCAGGCCCTCCGCCGGCTATGGCTACACCTTC	CARPSAGYGYTF
NA	TRBV20-1	many	TRBJ2-7	TGCAGTGCCCCCAGCAAATACGAGCAGTACTTC	CSAPSKYEQYF
NA	TRBV5-1	few	TRBJ2-5	TGCGCCAGCAGCTTGAAAGTATTCGGACAGCAAGAGACCCAGTACTTC	CASSLKVFGQQETQYF
TRBD1	TRBV6-1	many	TRBJ2-7	TGTGCCAGCAGTCCGGGACAGGACTCCTACGAGCAGTACTTC	CASSPGQDSYEQYF
TRBD2	TRBV6-2/TRBV6-3	NA	TRBJ2-7	TGTGCCAGCAGTTTCTCGAACCCACCCCTCTTAGCGGGAAGGTACGAGCAGTACTTC	CASSFSNPPLLAGRYEQYF
NA	TRBV30	few	TRBJ2-7	TGTGCCTGGAGTGGGACTAAGAGGTCCTACGAGCAGTACTTC	CAWSGTKRSYEQYF
NA	TRBV5-4	many	TRBJ1-2	TGTGCCAGCAGCGAACAAGGCTATGGCTACACCTTC	CASSEQGYGYTF
TRBD2	TRBV30	many	TRBJ2-2	TGTGCCTGGAGTGTACTAGCGGGGACAAACACCGGGGAGCTGTTTTTT	CAWSVLAGTNTGELFF
NA	TRBV9	many	TRBJ2-2	TGTGCCAGTCAGGGAGGGGGAGGGCCCACCGGGGAGCTGTTTTTT	CASQGGGGPTGELFF
NA	TRBV4-3	many	TRBJ2-7	TGCGCCAGCAGCCAAGTCTCGGGGAGGCGCGAGCAGTACTTC	CASSQVSGRREQYF
NA	TRBV5-1	many	TRBJ2-4	TGCGCCAGCAGCCCTAGCTTAGGCATTAAGTACTTC	CASSPSLGIKYF
NA	TRBV19	many	TRBJ1-1	TGTGCCAGTAGTATATTAAGGGGGACTGAAGCTTTCTTT	CASSILRGTEAFF
TRBD1	TRBV5-1	NA	TRBJ2-7	TGCGCCAGCAGCCCCTACAGGGGGCGGCAATCCTACGAGCAGTACTTC	CASSPYRGRQSYEQYF
TRBD1	TRBV12-3/TRBV12-4	many	TRBJ1-6	TGTGCCAGCAGTTCTCCCGGGACAGGTTTTTTAGCCCTCCACTTT	CASSSPGTGFLALHF
NA	TRBV6-5	many	TRBJ1-5	TGTGCCAGCAGTCACACCAGCAATCAGCCCCAGCATTTT	CASSHTSNQPQHF
NA	TRBV12-5	many	TRBJ1-3	TGTGCTAGTGGTTTGGGGGGGGGAAACACCATATATTTT	CASGLGGGNTIYF
TRBD1	TRBV7-2	NA	TRBJ1-5	TGTGCCAGCAGCTTTCAGGGGGCTAACAATCAGCCCCAGCATTTT	CASSFQGANNQPQHF
TRBD1	TRBV10-3	many	TRBJ1-2	TGTGCCATCAGTACCGGGACAGGGAACTATGGCTACACCTTC	CAISTGTGNYGYTF
TRBD1	TRBV6-1	NA	TRBJ1-2	TGTGCCAGCAGTATTTCCGGGACAGGGCCCTATGGCTACACCTTC	CASSISGTGPYGYTF
TRBD2	TRBV12-3/TRBV12-4	many	TRBJ2-7	TGTGCCAGCAGTTTCGGACTAGCGGGGGGGGAGTACTTC	CASSFGLAGGEYF
NA	TRBV7-9	NA	TRBJ2-7	TGTGCCGGCAGCTTCAGTGGCGGGGGCGGTGAGCAGTACTTC	CAGSFSGGGGEQYF
NA	TRBV20-1	many	TRBJ1-1	TGCAGCACGCGAATCGATGGGGGCGAAGCTGAAGCTTTCTTT	CSTRIDGGEAEAFF
NA	TRBV13	few	TRBJ1-1	TGTGCCAGCAGCTTGGAGGAGAGAGGAACTGAAGCTTTCTTT	CASSLEERGTEAFF
NA	TRBV28	few	TRBJ2-7	TGTGCCAGCAGTTTAGCAGGGACGGGCTACGAGCAGTACTTC	CASSLAGTGYEQYF
NA	TRBV19	many	TRBJ1-1	TGTGCCAGTCAAACCGGGGGCACTGAAGCTTTCTTT	CASQTGGTEAFF
NA	TRBV12-3/TRBV12-4	NA	TRBJ1-1	TGTGCCAGCAGTCAACAGGGCTTGACGGGCACTGAAGCTTTCTTT	CASSQQGLTGTEAFF
TRBD1	TRBV7-6	NA	TRBJ2-7	TGTGCCAGCAGCTTACAGACCGACAGGGGAACCTACGAGCAGTACTTC	CASSLQTDRGTYEQYF
NA	TRBV20-1	many	TRBJ1-1	TGCAGTGCAAAGAAGGGACTCTCGGGCACTGAAGCTTTCTTT	CSAKKGLSGTEAFF
NA	TRBV11-2	NA	TRBJ1-2	TGTGCCAGCAGCTTATCCCTGGTGGGCTATGGCTACACCTTC	CASSLSLVGYGYTF
TRBD1	TRBV6-1	many	TRBJ2-5	TGTGCCAGCAGCCCACCCCTGGGGCAGGGGGTCCAAGAGACCCAGTACTTC	CASSPPLGQGVQETQYF
NA	TRBV30	NA	TRBJ1-6	TGTGCCTGGAGTGTTTATGTGAGACCGCCTAATTCACCCCTCCACTTT	CAWSVYVRPPNSPLHF